These T cell receptor beta chains were read from a single sample in a study of blood T cell repertoires in COVID-19. Using immunoSEQ multiplex PCR, the repertoire was profiled, and TCRdb retains in-frame clones only, with some absent. The sample lists tens of thousands of clones, around nine tenths occurring once. Input material: peripheral blood. All receptors come from a human donor in a cohort sampled during active COVID-19. CDR3s include the opening cysteine and the closing phenylalanine or tryptophan. Each record gives: clone size, D gene, J gene, V gene, CDR3 protein, CDR3 DNA. The D gene is left open where the match is weak. Where a row states a size, it is once, few, many or the class of an expanded clone; other rows omit it.

NA,NA,TRBJ1-6,TRBV12-3/TRBV12-4,CASSLWGNSPLHF,TGTGCCAGCAGTTTATGGGGCAATTCACCCCTCCACTTT
NA,NA,TRBJ1-1,TRBV24-1,CATSEYRLGYTEAFF,TGTGCCACCAGTGAATACAGGCTTGGGTACACTGAAGCTTTCTTT
NA,NA,TRBJ2-7,TRBV10-1,CASSDLTGLYEQYF,TGCGCCAGCAGTGACTTGACAGGACTCTACGAGCAGTACTTC
NA,NA,TRBJ2-4,TRBV6-5,CASTPSGAKNIQYF,TGTGCCAGCACGCCGTCAGGGGCCAAAAACATTCAGTACTTC
NA,TRBD1,TRBJ2-7,TRBV5-1,CASSLEGAPTYEQYF,TGCGCCAGCAGCTTAGAGGGGGCTCCGACCTACGAGCAGTACTTC
NA,NA,TRBJ2-7,TRBV7-9,CASSPYSGGSYEQYF,TGTGCCAGCAGCCCATACAGTGGAGGGTCCTACGAGCAGTACTTC
NA,NA,TRBJ2-3,TRBV28,CASSLGQGPIADTQYF,TGTGCCAGCAGTTTAGGGCAGGGGCCTATCGCAGATACGCAGTATTTT
NA,TRBD1,TRBJ2-7,TRBV7-2,CASSLGTGGAEQYF,TGTGCCAGCAGCTTGGGGACAGGGGGCGCCGAGCAGTACTTC
NA,TRBD2,TRBJ2-7,TRBV28,CASSNGASGTSYEQYF,TGTGCCAGCAGTAATGGGGCTAGCGGGACCTCCTACGAGCAGTACTTC
once,NA,TRBJ2-3,TRBV4-1,CASSQDRGLSTDTQYF,TGCGCCAGCAGCCAAGATCGCGGGCTCAGCACAGATACGCAGTATTTT
few,NA,TRBJ2-6,TRBV6-5,CASRSGSSGANVLTF,TGTGCCAGCAGGTCTGGGAGTTCTGGGGCCAACGTCCTGACTTTC
few,NA,TRBJ2-3,TRBV7-8,CASSFGGNTDTQYF,TGTGCCAGCAGCTTCGGGGGAAACACAGATACGCAGTATTTT
NA,TRBD2,TRBJ2-3,TRBV7-9,CASSSISGSSADTQYF,TGTGCCAGCAGCTCCATCAGCGGGAGTTCCGCAGATACGCAGTATTTT
NA,NA,TRBJ2-7,TRBV18,CASSPRASYEQYF,TGTGCCAGCTCACCACGGGCCTCCTACGAGCAGTACTTC
NA,NA,TRBJ2-2,TRBV10-1,CASSESGQSLYTGELFF,TGCGCCAGCAGTGAGTCGGGCCAATCGCTATACACCGGGGAGCTGTTTTTT
NA,NA,TRBJ2-2,TRBV24-1,CATSDSRLTLNTGELFF,TGTGCCACCAGTGATTCACGACTGACGCTGAACACCGGGGAGCTGTTTTTT
NA,TRBD1,TRBJ2-1,TRBV6-5,CASTNRGRVEQFF,TGTGCCAGCACCAACAGGGGGCGGGTTGAGCAGTTCTTC
NA,NA,TRBJ2-7,TRBV27,CASPRTGYEQYF,TGTGCCAGCCCCCGGACTGGCTACGAGCAGTACTTC
NA,NA,TRBJ2-7,TRBV28,CASRTGEYEQYF,TGTGCCAGCAGGACGGGGGAGTACGAGCAGTACTTC
NA,TRBD2,TRBJ2-5,TRBV9,CASSVRASGKQETQYF,TGTGCCAGCAGCGTTAGGGCTAGCGGGAAACAAGAGACCCAGTACTTC
NA,NA,TRBJ2-7,TRBV19,CASSSGYYEQYF,TGTGCCAGTAGTTCAGGGTACTACGAGCAGTACTTC
NA,NA,TRBJ1-3,TRBV6-5,CASRSDSSGNTIYF,TGTGCCAGCCGTTCGGACAGCTCTGGAAACACCATATATTTT
NA,NA,TRBJ2-5,TRBV28,CASSLGINQETQYF,TGTGCCAGCAGTTTAGGCATAAACCAAGAGACCCAGTACTTC
NA,TRBD2,TRBJ2-5,TRBV7-2,CASSWAGEETQYF,TGTGCCAGCAGCTGGGCGGGGGAAGAGACCCAGTACTTC
NA,TRBD1,TRBJ2-3,TRBV3-1/TRBV3-2,CASSPGQTPSTDTQYF,TGTGCCAGCAGCCCGGGACAGACACCGAGCACAGATACGCAGTATTTT
NA,TRBD1,TRBJ2-7,TRBV2,CASSSRQGSYEQYF,TGTGCCAGCAGTTCACGACAGGGCTCCTACGAGCAGTACTTC
NA,TRBD1,TRBJ1-2,TRBV7-8,CASSPGTGRGYTF,TGTGCCAGCAGCCCAGGGACAGGGAGAGGCTACACCTTC
NA,TRBD1,TRBJ1-3,TRBV2,CASNRGKAGNTIYF,TGTGCCAGCAACAGGGGGAAGGCTGGAAACACCATATATTTT
NA,NA,TRBJ2-6,TRBV19,CASSVATRGQLRANVLTF,TGTGCCAGTAGTGTTGCGACCCGAGGTCAGCTTCGGGCCAACGTCCTGACTTTC
NA,TRBD2,TRBJ2-7,TRBV7-2,CASSLPLALAGGFYEQYF,TGTGCCAGCAGCTTACCACTTGCCCTAGCGGGAGGTTTTTACGAGCAGTACTTC
NA,NA,TRBJ2-5,TRBV25-1,CASMWQGSPKETQYF,TGTGCCAGCATGTGGCAGGGTAGTCCAAAAGAGACCCAGTACTTC
NA,NA,TRBJ2-2,TRBV6-2/TRBV6-3,CASSSAGRNTGELFF,TGTGCCAGCAGTTCGGCGGGCCGAAACACCGGGGAGCTGTTTTTT
NA,TRBD1,TRBJ1-6,TRBV10-2,CASRKGQGWNSPLHF,TGCGCCAGCAGGAAGGGACAGGGATGGAATTCACCCCTCCACTTT
NA,NA,TRBJ2-3,TRBV21-1,CASSKQLATSTDTQYF,TGTGCCAGCAGCAAACAACTAGCAACTAGCACAGATACGCAGTATTTT
few,TRBD1,TRBJ2-7,TRBV25-1,CASSDPSGTGGYEQYF,TGTGCCAGCAGTGATCCCTCCGGGACAGGGGGGTACGAGCAGTACTTC
NA,TRBD2,TRBJ2-3,TRBV28,CATDSAGGTDTQYF,TGTGCCACCGATTCAGCGGGAGGCACAGATACGCAGTATTTT
NA,NA,TRBJ2-1,TRBV7-2,CASSSSRYGFGNEQFF,TGTGCCAGCAGCTCTAGCAGGTATGGGTTTGGGAATGAGCAGTTCTTC
NA,TRBD2,TRBJ2-2,TRBV4-1,CASSQGSGGGTGELFF,TGCGCCAGCAGCCAAGGAAGCGGGGGGGGCACCGGGGAGCTGTTTTTT